The entry that follows covers one TCR beta chain sequence. The entry originates in a study of blood T cell repertoires in COVID-19. Study details: From the United States, Italy and Spain came samples of acute and convalescent COVID-19. Nucleic acid was either cDNA or gDNA, and it came from T cells, B-cell-depleted T cells, or PBMCs.

The CDR3 has 15 amino acids. V lost 3 bases, J lost 0 bases, and 0 bases stayed unmatched. From germline, CDR1 is SGHTA and CDR2 FQGNSA. Per the study methods: Scientists estimated how many nucleated cells there were by amplifying reference gene primers. Repertoires were generated with immunoSEQ multiplex PCR, while TCRdb's copy carries only in-frame clones and drops some. V, J and clone size reflect that table, while D and trimming were determined from the DNA. The sample holds some 180,000 clones, approximately 80% seen once. This sequence originates from a man aged 55-75 years with acute or convalescent COVID-19. The specimen sequenced was peripheral blood. The genes are TRBV7-2 and TRBJ1-5, with 9 bases that match TRBD1. CDR3 sequence: CASSLTGGSNQPQHF. For the CDR3, the DNA is TGTGCCAGCAGCTTGACAGGGGGTAGCAATCAGCCCCAGCATTTT.